This entry concerns a single T cell receptor (beta chain). These data come from a study of Ad26.COV2.S vaccination and SARS-CoV-2 variants. Treatment noted: roughly 18 received Ad26.COV2.S at low or high dose, single or two shots; 5 received placebo; per-sample allocation not given. Samples analyzed were those drawn on day 63 after the first vaccine or placebo injection. Sequenced by immunoSEQ multiplex PCR; TCRdb stores in-frame clones only, minus some. The sample lists roughly 700,000 clones; about 90% were seen once. This specimen was peripheral blood, taken in a trial of Ad26.COV2.S vaccine versus placebo. This receptor was taken from a person aged 18-65 years who received the Ad26.COV2.S COVID-19 vaccine or a placebo.

The CDR3: CAWSKGQVYGYTF. The DNA for the CDR3 is TGTGCCTGGAGCAAGGGACAGGTCTATGGCTACACCTTC. The rearrangement links TRBV30 to TRBJ1-2; 8 nucleotides agree with TRBD1. The V segment lost 3 bases and the J segment 4 bases; nucleotides outside the gene matches: 4. The CDR3 has 13 residues. CDR1 and CDR2 from the germline V gene are GTSNPN and SVGIG (reference sequence).